A single sample gave rise to the 7 T cell receptor beta chains below, sequenced in a study of human T cells and chemical hapten exposure. Using its own MiXCR run on the RACE reads, TCRdb lists one record per CDR3 protein. The sample holds over 85,000 distinct CDR3 sequences, 10% to 11% seen once. Time point given: pre-sensitization, week 0. As for treatment: therapeutic diphenylcyclopropenone sensitization with weekly scalp DPC. The sequencing here drew on whole blood, taken in connection with sensitization to the hapten diphenylcyclopropenone (DPC). The source is a woman in her sixties or seventies with alopecia areata. Some clones in this sample may be carry-over from other donors' samples.

The chain links TRBV6-5 to TRBJ1-1; weak D call: TRBD1 (5 bases). V was trimmed by 8 bases and J by 5 bases, leaving 15 bases between them. The germline gives CDR1 MNHEY, CDR2 SVGAGI. CDR3 size: 13 residues. CDR3 coding DNA: TGTGCCAGCTACCACGGGACGGATACTGAAGCTTTCTTT. This gives the protein CASYHGTDTEAFF.

This clonotype came up many times. The chain recombines TRBV20-1 with TRBJ2-5; TRBD1 matches at 7 bases. Trimming removed 6 bases from V and 5 bases from J; junction bases left unmatched: 9. This CDR3 has 13 amino acids. CDR1 DFQATT and CDR2 SNEGSKA come from the germline V gene (reference sequence). The CDR3 sequence is CSAVTGSRETQYF. The CDR3 nucleotides are TGCAGTGCCGTGACAGGGTCGCGGGAGACCCAGTACTTC.

The table lists this clonotype with many counts. V is TRBV6-6 and J is TRBJ1-5, with 8 positions matching TRBD1. The CDR3 has 17 amino acids. The V gene's germline CDR1 is MNHNY and CDR2 SVGAGI (reference sequence). Trimming took 5 bases from V and 1 from J; bases not matched to a gene: 10. Here the CDR3 reads CASSNPRTGRSNQPQHF. The CDR3 coding sequence is TGTGCCAGCAGTAACCCTCGGACAGGGAGAAGCAATCAGCCCCAGCATTTT.

This clonotype was detected many times. The chain has TRBV7-9 and TRBJ2-1; D remains ambiguous. The CDR3 extends over 11 amino acids. Germline CDR1 and CDR2: SEHNR and FQNEAQ (reference sequence). Trimming pared 2 bases from V and 8 bases from J, leaving 4 bases between. Here the CDR3 reads CASSLHHEQFF. CDR3 coding DNA: TGTGCCAGCAGCTTACATCATGAGCAGTTCTTC. The complete variable domain, with remaining parts taken from reference TRBV7-9 and TRBJ2-1, reads DTGVSQNPRHKITKRGQNVTFRCDPISEHNRLYWYRQTLGQGPEFLTYFQNEAQLEKSRLLSDRFSAERPKGSFSTLEIQRTEQGDSAMYLCASSLHHEQFFGPGTRLTVL.

This clonotype was found many times. This chain connects TRBV3-1 to TRBJ1-2, with a weak D call TRBD1 (5 bases). Germline CDR1 reads LGHDT; CDR2 reads YNNKEL (reference sequence). The V and J ends lost 1 base and 7 bases respectively, with 19 bases between them. The CDR3 is 16 residues long. CDR3 residues: CASSQVRPPGEAGYTF. The CDR3 DNA reads as TGTGCCAGCAGCCAAGTTCGTCCCCCGGGGGAAGCTGGCTACACCTTC.

This clonotype occurred many times. The rearrangement uses TRBV7-6 and TRBJ1-2, with TRBD1 as a possible D gene (6 bases). V was pared by 5 bases and J by 0 bases, with 16 bases between. CDR1 and CDR2 from the germline V gene are SGHVS and FNYEAQ. This CDR3 has 16 residues. CDR3 in amino acids: CASSPQGHGANYGYTF. CDR3 in DNA: TGTGCCAGCAGCCCTCAGGGACACGGAGCTAACTATGGCTACACCTTC.

The table lists this clonotype with many counts. This sequence joins TRBV11-2 and TRBJ2-5; no definite D call. In germline, CDR1 is SGHAT, CDR2 FQNNGV. This CDR3 contains 12 residues. V lost 1 base and J lost 4, with 4 bases in between. The CDR3 reads CASSLGRETQYF. CDR3 bases: TGTGCCAGCAGCTTAGGAAGAGAGACCCAGTACTTC.